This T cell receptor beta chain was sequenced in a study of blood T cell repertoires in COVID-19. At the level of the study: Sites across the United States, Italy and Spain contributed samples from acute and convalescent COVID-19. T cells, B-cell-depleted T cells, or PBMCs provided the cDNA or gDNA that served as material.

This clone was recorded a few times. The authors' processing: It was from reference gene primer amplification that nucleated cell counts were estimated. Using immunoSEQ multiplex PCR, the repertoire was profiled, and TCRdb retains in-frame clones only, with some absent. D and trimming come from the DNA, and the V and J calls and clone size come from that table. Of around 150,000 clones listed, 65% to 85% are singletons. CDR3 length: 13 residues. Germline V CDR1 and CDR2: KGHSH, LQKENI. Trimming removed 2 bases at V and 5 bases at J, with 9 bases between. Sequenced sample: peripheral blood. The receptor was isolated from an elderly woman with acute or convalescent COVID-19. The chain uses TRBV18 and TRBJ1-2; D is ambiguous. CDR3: CASSPSVRYGYTF. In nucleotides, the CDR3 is TGTGCCAGCTCACCATCGGTGCGATATGGCTACACCTTC.